The clone carrying this T cell receptor (beta chain) was counted between two and nine times. The source of the sample is a study of shared clonotypes between healthy human individuals. Germline V gene lookup returns CDR1 SGHRS and CDR2 YFSETQ. This CDR3 has 14 residues. The J segment lost 5 bases and the V segment lost 0 bases, leaving 3 bases of the junction unmatched. Generated by immunoSEQ multiplex PCR, the TCRdb table keeps only in-frame clones and is missing some. The data hold 2 million to 2.5 million clones, with approximately 96% observed a single time. This clonotype originated in a young man in good health. This chain joins TRBV5-1 and TRBJ2-3, with 7 bases lining up with TRBD2. Material: naive CD4+ T cells sorted from blood. As for subset: CD45RA+ positively selected. CDR3 nucleotide sequence: TGCGCCAGCAGCTTGGCCAGGGAGGGAGATACGCAGTATTTT. It translates to CASSLAREGDTQYF.